Listed below are T cell receptor beta chains from one sample, sequenced in a study of blood T cell repertoires in COVID-19. Sequenced by immunoSEQ multiplex PCR; TCRdb stores in-frame clones only, minus some. The sample consists of some 260,000 clones, more than 75% of them appearing once. The sequenced sample consisted of peripheral blood. Receptors originate from a woman between 40 and 55 years old who had recovered from COVID-19. The CDR3 runs from the conserved cysteine through the conserved F or W. Fields, in order: V gene, J gene, D gene, clone size, CDR3 DNA, CDR3 protein. The D gene is left open where the match is weak. The size of a clone is reported for some rows only, either as once, few or many, or as a class for expanded clones.

TRBV12-3/TRBV12-4	TRBJ1-2	.	.	TGTGCCAGCAGTTTGAGTCCCTATGGCTACACCTTC	CASSLSPYGYTF
TRBV18	TRBJ1-1	.	once	TGTGCCAGCTCGCAACAGGGGAACACTGAAGCTTTCTTT	CASSQQGNTEAFF
TRBV15	TRBJ2-7	TRBD1	.	TGTGCCACCAGCCCGGACAGGGGTCAGGGCGAGCAGTACTTC	CATSPDRGQGEQYF
TRBV19	TRBJ2-3	.	.	TGTGCCAGTAGCACGGACACCACAGATACGCAGTATTTT	CASSTDTTDTQYF
TRBV9	TRBJ2-3	TRBD2	.	TGTGCCAGCAGCGTAGACGCAAGCGGGAGGACAGATACGCAGTATTTT	CASSVDASGRTDTQYF
TRBV27	TRBJ1-1	.	.	TGTGCCAGCAGCCTCGACAGGCTGATCGACACTGAAGCTTTCTTT	CASSLDRLIDTEAFF
TRBV18	TRBJ2-1	.	.	TGTGCCAGCGCGGGTGTGGAGACGGGTGAGCAGTTCTTC	CASAGVETGEQFF
TRBV7-2	TRBJ2-1	TRBD1	.	TGTGCCAGCAGACCTAGGGGGCCCTACAATGAGCAGTTCTTC	CASRPRGPYNEQFF
TRBV27	TRBJ1-1	.	.	TGTGCCAGCAGTTTATGGGCAGGGGCGAACACTGAAGCTTTCTTT	CASSLWAGANTEAFF
TRBV19	TRBJ1-4	TRBD1	once	TGTGCCAGTAGTATGCCCGGGGACAGGGGTGAAAAACTGTTTTTT	CASSMPGDRGEKLFF
TRBV7-2	TRBJ2-7	TRBD1	.	TGTGCCAGCAGCCGGGACAGCCTTGGGGCCTACGAGCAGTACTTC	CASSRDSLGAYEQYF
TRBV7-9	TRBJ2-7	.	.	TGTGCCAGCAGCAGCTTGGGGGCTTTGGGCCAAAACGAGCAGTACTTC	CASSSLGALGQNEQYF
TRBV5-1	TRBJ1-1	.	.	TGCGCCAGCACGTGGGGCCGGGACACTGAAGCTTTCTTT	CASTWGRDTEAFF
TRBV7-2	TRBJ2-5	TRBD2	once	TGTGCCAGCAGCTTGGGGCGGGAGGCCCTGGGGGGAGAGACCCAGTACTTC	CASSLGREALGGETQYF
TRBV11-2	TRBJ2-1	.	.	TGTGCCAGCAGCTGGGGAGGGGGGGATGAGCAGTTCTTC	CASSWGGGDEQFF
TRBV7-9	TRBJ2-7	.	.	TGTGCCAGCAGCCGCGGACAGAATACCTACGAGCAGTACTTC	CASSRGQNTYEQYF
TRBV6-5	TRBJ1-6	.	.	TGTGCCAGCAGGGGGACGGGAGCAAATTCACCCCTCCACTTT	CASRGTGANSPLHF
TRBV18	TRBJ1-5	TRBD1	.	TGTGCCAGCTCACCATCAGGGGGAACCCTCAATCAGCCCCAGCATTTT	CASSPSGGTLNQPQHF
TRBV30	TRBJ2-7	.	.	TGTGCCTGGAGTCCCCTCCGCGAGCAGTACTTC	CAWSPLREQYF
TRBV7-9	TRBJ2-5	TRBD2	.	TGTGCCAGCAGCACCCCCCGGGGGGGCGCGGAGACCCAGTACTTC	CASSTPRGGAETQYF
TRBV6-6	TRBJ2-7	.	.	TGTGCCAGCAACCCCTGGGGACTCAACACCTACGAGCAGTACTTC	CASNPWGLNTYEQYF
TRBV12-5	TRBJ1-2	.	.	TGTGCTAGTGGTTTGGTGGGGGCTGGTAACTATGGCTACACCTTC	CASGLVGAGNYGYTF
TRBV9	TRBJ2-4	TRBD2	few	TGTGCCAGCAGCGTTGGTAGCGGGAGTCAAAACATTCAGTACTTC	CASSVGSGSQNIQYF
TRBV27	TRBJ2-5	.	.	TGTGCCAGCAGTCCTTCCCCCCAGACCCAGTACTTC	CASSPSPQTQYF
TRBV7-2	TRBJ2-3	.	.	TGTGCCAGCAGCTTACCCAGAGGCGAGGGAGATACGCAGTATTTT	CASSLPRGEGDTQYF
TRBV9	TRBJ1-3	.	.	TGTGCCAGCAGCGTAGCCGCGGGAAACACCATATATTTT	CASSVAAGNTIYF
TRBV29-1	TRBJ2-4	.	.	TGCAGCGTTGATGACCGGGGTACAGACATTCAGTACTTC	CSVDDRGTDIQYF
TRBV3-1/TRBV3-2	TRBJ2-7	TRBD1	.	TGTGCCAGCAGCCACAGACAGGGGGGGTCCTACGAGCAGTACTTC	CASSHRQGGSYEQYF
TRBV7-2	TRBJ2-1	TRBD2	.	TGTGCCAGCAGCCCGACTAGCGGGAGCTACAATGAGCAGTTCTTC	CASSPTSGSYNEQFF
TRBV7-9	TRBJ2-1	TRBD2	.	TGTGCCAGCAGCTTAGAGGGAGGGCCCCATAATGAGCAGTTCTTC	CASSLEGGPHNEQFF
TRBV19	TRBJ2-3	TRBD2	.	TGTGCCAGTAACCCGGCCGGGAGGGCGGATACGCAGTATTTT	CASNPAGRADTQYF
TRBV7-8	TRBJ2-5	.	.	TGTGCCAGCAGCTTAGGCCCCGACAGGCCGGCGGAGACCCAGTACTTC	CASSLGPDRPAETQYF
TRBV4-3	TRBJ2-5	.	.	TGCGCCAGCAGCCAAGGGGGCCGCCAAGAGACCCAGTACTTC	CASSQGGRQETQYF
TRBV30	TRBJ1-4	TRBD1	.	TGTGCCTGGAGCCCGGACAGGGCTACAAAACTGTTTTTT	CAWSPDRATKLFF
TRBV4-1	TRBJ1-5	.	.	TGCGCCAGCAGCCAAGTGGAGGGTAGCAATCAGCCCCAGCATTTT	CASSQVEGSNQPQHF
TRBV9	TRBJ1-2	.	.	TGTGCCAGCAGCGCCAGGGGTCTCGGGTATGGCTACACCTTC	CASSARGLGYGYTF
TRBV3-1/TRBV3-2	TRBJ2-2	TRBD2	few	TGTGCCAGCAGCCAAGGGGGTCTAGCGGTGAACACCGGGGAGCTGTTTTTT	CASSQGGLAVNTGELFF
TRBV30	TRBJ2-7	.	.	TGTGCCTGGAACCTAAGGCCCCCTAGCTACGAGCAGTACTTC	CAWNLRPPSYEQYF
TRBV4-1	TRBJ2-3	TRBD2	.	TGCGCCAGCAGCCTCGGGACTAGCATGGATTTT	CASSLGTSMDF
TRBV30	TRBJ1-2	TRBD1	.	TGTGCCTGGAGTTATGGGACAGGGAACTATGGCTACACCTTC	CAWSYGTGNYGYTF
TRBV19	TRBJ2-1	TRBD2	.	TGTGCCAGTAACCCTAGCGGGAGCTCCTACAATGAGCAGTTCTTC	CASNPSGSSYNEQFF
TRBV7-8	TRBJ1-2	.	.	TGTGCCAGCAGCCCTATCCCCCAGGCCTATGGCTACACCTTC	CASSPIPQAYGYTF
TRBV7-2	TRBJ1-1	.	.	TGTGCCAGCAGCTTGGGACTAACAAACACTGAAGCTTTCTTT	CASSLGLTNTEAFF
TRBV4-3	TRBJ2-1	.	.	TGCGCCAGCAGCCAAGATTGGGGCCACAGTGAGCAGTTCTTC	CASSQDWGHSEQFF
TRBV5-4	TRBJ2-5	.	.	TGTGCCAGCAGTCCCCGTGGGGCCGGAGAGACCCAGTACTTC	CASSPRGAGETQYF
TRBV5-1	TRBJ2-3	TRBD2	.	TGCGCCAGCAGCTCGGAACTCCGGGGACTAGCGGGCACAGATACGCAGTATTTT	CASSSELRGLAGTDTQYF
TRBV3-1/TRBV3-2	TRBJ2-3	TRBD2	once	TGTGCCAGCAGCCCCCCGCGGGGGGGAGATACGCAGTATTTT	CASSPPRGGDTQYF
TRBV19	TRBJ2-3	TRBD1	once	TGTGCCAGTAGTATTAGGGGACAGGGAGGAGATACGCAGTATTTT	CASSIRGQGGDTQYF
TRBV24-1	TRBJ1-1	.	.	TGTGCCACCAGTGACCCGAGGGCCATGAACACTGAAGCTTTCTTT	CATSDPRAMNTEAFF
TRBV9	TRBJ2-7	TRBD1	.	TGTGCCAGCAGCCCAGGGGGAAACGAGCAGTACTTC	CASSPGGNEQYF
TRBV6-6	TRBJ2-3	.	.	TGTGCCAGCAGTTACTTACCCGAACCCGGCGGAGATACGCAGTATTTT	CASSYLPEPGGDTQYF
TRBV18	TRBJ2-6	.	.	TGTGCCAGCTCACCACTAGCGGCCGGGGGCTCTGGGGCCAACGTCCTGACTTTC	CASSPLAAGGSGANVLTF
TRBV4-3	TRBJ2-7	TRBD1	.	TGCGCCAGCAGCCAGCCGGACAGGGGGGACTACGAGCAGTACTTC	CASSQPDRGDYEQYF
TRBV21-1	TRBJ2-1	.	.	TGTGCCAGCAGCAAAGCCACTCGTGGCGGACTCCCATTCTTC	CASSKATRGGLPFF
TRBV3-1/TRBV3-2	TRBJ1-2	.	.	TGTGCCAGCAGCCAAGCGGCAGGTTACAACTATGGCTACACCTTC	CASSQAAGYNYGYTF
TRBV5-5	TRBJ2-7	TRBD1	.	TGTGCCAGCAGTGAACAGGGGGACGACGAGCAGTACTTC	CASSEQGDDEQYF
TRBV9	TRBJ1-2	.	.	TGTGCCAGCAGCGTAGCCCCGGAGGGCTATGGCTACACCTTC	CASSVAPEGYGYTF
TRBV6-2/TRBV6-3	TRBJ1-1	TRBD1	.	TGTGCCAGCAGTTACCAAGGCCGGGACAGGGGAGCTTTCTTT	CASSYQGRDRGAFF